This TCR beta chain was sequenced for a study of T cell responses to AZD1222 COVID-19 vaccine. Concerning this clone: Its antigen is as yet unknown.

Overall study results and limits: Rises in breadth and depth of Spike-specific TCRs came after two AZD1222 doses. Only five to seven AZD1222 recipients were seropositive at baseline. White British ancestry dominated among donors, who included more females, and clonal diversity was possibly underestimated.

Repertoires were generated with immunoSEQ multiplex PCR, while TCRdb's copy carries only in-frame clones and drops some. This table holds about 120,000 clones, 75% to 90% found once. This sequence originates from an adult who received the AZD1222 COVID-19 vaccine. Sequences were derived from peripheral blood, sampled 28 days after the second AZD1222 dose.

The CDR3 reads CASSIDTNRASGRKYEQYF. The CDR3 region has the DNA TGTGCCAGCAGCATCGACACTAACCGGGCTAGCGGGAGGAAATACGAGCAGTACTTC. The chain uses TRBV7-2 and TRBJ2-7, with TRBD2 identical over 11 bases. Trimming took 5 bases from V and 4 from J; bases not matched to a gene: 19. Germline CDR1 is SGHTA and CDR2 is FQGNSA. This CDR3 is 19 amino acids long. The variable domain in full, completed from reference TRBV7-2 and TRBJ2-7, reads GAGVSQSPSNKVTEKGKDVELRCDPISGHTALYWYRQSLGQGLEFLIYFQGNSAPDKSGLPSDRFSAERTGGSVSTLTIQRTQQEDSAVYLCASSIDTNRASGRKYEQYFGPGTRLTVT.